These 26 T cell receptor beta chains were all obtained from the same sample, sequenced in a study of shared clonotypes between healthy human individuals. Libraries were prepared by immunoSEQ multiplex PCR; TCRdb keeps only in-frame clonotypes and omits some of them. The sample has roughly 550,000 clones, roughly 95% seen once. Naive CD8 isolation took CD45RO-negative cells positively selected for CCR7 and excluded terminally differentiated effector memory CD45RA+ cells. Sequenced material: naive CD8+ T cells sorted from blood. The receptors originated from a woman in her thirties in good health.

The chain is built from TRBV29-1 and TRBJ2-7, with D unresolved. The V gene lost 3 bases and the J gene lost 6 bases, with 18 bases spanning the gap. The CDR3 runs 14 residues. CDR1 and CDR2 from the germline V gene are SQVTM and ANQGSEA. The DNA for the CDR3 is TGCAGCGTTGACGCGGAATCTAATAGTCTCGAGCAGTACTTC. Its translation is CSVDAESNSLEQYF.

The V gene is TRBV4-1, the J gene TRBJ1-4; D gene ambiguous. Germline CDR1 and CDR2: MGHRA and YSYEKL. V dropped 1 base and J dropped 6 bases, with 12 bases sitting between them. The CDR3 totals 15 residues. The CDR3 DNA is TGCGCCAGCAGCCAAGGTGGCTGGAGGGATGAAAAACTGTTTTTT. Protein: CASSQGGWRDEKLFF.

This clone has a single count. The CDR3 DNA sequence: TGCGCCAGCAGCCCCTTTCCTTGGGGAAGTGCAATCTCTGGGGCCAACGTCCTGACTTTC. As protein: CASSPFPWGSAISGANVLTF. The V and J genes are TRBV4-1 and TRBJ2-6, with D hard to call. Germline assignment: CDR1 MGHRA and CDR2 YSYEKL. Trimming took 4 bases from V and 0 from J, leaving 22 bases between them. This CDR3 comprises 20 residues.

This chain links TRBV6-1 with TRBJ1-1; D call uncertain. This CDR3 spans 14 amino acids. Trimming took off 4 bases at V and 3 bases at J, with 12 bases between the two ends. Germline V gives CDR1 MNHNS, CDR2 SASEGT. CDR3 in DNA: TGTGCCAGCAGTGCCGGGGTCGGAGACACTGAAGCTTTCTTT. It encodes CASSAGVGDTEAFF.

The chain combines TRBV27 with TRBJ2-7; 7 bases align to TRBD2. Germline CDR1 and CDR2: MNHEY and SMNVEV (reference sequence). The V segment lost 8 bases and the J segment 2 bases; nucleotides outside the gene matches: 9. This CDR3 is 14 amino acids long. The CDR3 DNA is TGTGCCAGCTCCTACCGGGGGGATGCCTACGAGCAGTACTTC. This gives the protein CASSYRGDAYEQYF.

CDR3 sequence reads: CASKGWEETQYF. As DNA, the CDR3 is TGTGCCAGTAAAGGCTGGGAGGAGACCCAGTACTTC. The chain links TRBV19 to TRBJ2-5; D possibly corresponds to TRBD2 (5 bases). The V gene's germline CDR1 is LNHDA and CDR2 SQIVND (reference sequence). V was clipped by 7 bases and J by 5 bases, with 11 bases between them. The CDR3 length is 12 residues. Supplemented by reference TRBV19 and TRBJ2-5, the full variable domain reads DGGITQSPKYLFRKEGQNVTLSCEQNLNHDAMYWYRQDPGQGLRLIYYSQIVNDFQKGDIAEGYSVSREKKESFPLTVTSAQKNPTAFYLCASKGWEETQYFGPGTRLLVL.

The chain recombines TRBV27 with TRBJ2-7, with 7 bases aligning to TRBD1. The CDR3 consists of 14 residues. Germline CDR1 MNHEY, CDR2 SMNVEV (reference sequence). V was pared by 4 bases and J by 1 base, with 4 bases of the junction left unmatched. CDR3 region: CASSSYRGSYEQYF. DNA for the CDR3: TGTGCCAGCAGTTCCTACAGGGGTTCCTACGAGCAGTACTTC.

CDR3 sequence (DNA): TGTGCCAGCCAAAGCGGACTAGCGGGAGCGGATGCGGATACGCAGTATTTT. Encoded protein: CASQSGLAGADADTQYF. This rearrangement joins TRBV2 to TRBJ2-3; 13 nucleotides match TRBD2. From germline, CDR1 is SNHLY and CDR2 FYNNEI. The CDR3 contains 17 residues. V lost 8 bases to trimming and J lost 6 bases; unmatched junction nucleotides: 14.

The rearrangement joins TRBV19 to TRBJ1-1; 7 positions agree with TRBD1. From germline, CDR1 is LNHDA and CDR2 SQIVND (reference sequence). V gave up 4 bases and J gave up 4 bases; unmatched junction bases: 6. CDR3 length: 14 residues. The CDR3 is CASSRRQGPTEAFF. In DNA form, the CDR3 reads TGTGCCAGTAGTAGACGACAGGGCCCCACTGAAGCTTTCTTT. Variable domain in full (rest from reference TRBV19 and TRBJ1-1): DGGITQSPKYLFRKEGQNVTLSCEQNLNHDAMYWYRQDPGQGLRLIYYSQIVNDFQKGDIAEGYSVSREKKESFPLTVTSAQKNPTAFYLCASSRRQGPTEAFFGQGTRLTVV.

V is TRBV11-3 and J is TRBJ1-2; 8 bases are a match to TRBD1. The CDR3 length is 18 residues. The J segment lost 1 base and the V segment lost 5 bases, leaving 15 bases of the junction unmatched. Germline CDR1 SGHNT, CDR2 YENEEA. The CDR3 DNA reads as TGTGCCAGCAGCCCGGATCCCCAGGGGGCAACTTTTAACTATGGCTACACCTTC. Its protein product is CASSPDPQGATFNYGYTF.

The rearrangement uses TRBV4-1 and TRBJ2-3; 9 nucleotides line up with TRBD1. CDR1 is MGHRA and CDR2 is YSYEKL in the germline V gene. After removal of 1 base from V and 2 bases from J, the junction contained 4 bases not matched to a gene. The length of the CDR3 is 16 residues. The CDR3, as DNA: TGCGCCAGCAGCCAAGCCGGGACAGGGTTCACAGATACGCAGTATTTT. This translates into CASSQAGTGFTDTQYF.

V gene TRBV5-6 combines with J gene TRBJ2-7, with D possibly TRBD2 on 6 matching bases. With 4 bases removed from V and 5 bases from J, the gap between germline ends came to 19 bases. The CDR3 totals 15 residues. Germline values: CDR1 SGHDT, CDR2 YYEEEE. The CDR3 loop is CASSPSGPWVDEQYF. In DNA form, the CDR3 reads TGTGCCAGCAGCCCGAGCGGGCCCTGGGTAGACGAGCAGTACTTC.

The chain is built from TRBV4-2 and TRBJ1-1, with a tentative D call TRBD1 (5 bases). The CDR3 sequence is 13 residues long. The V gene lost 1 base and the J gene lost 6 bases, with 9 bases spanning the gap. Germline V gives CDR1 LGHNA, CDR2 YNFKEQ. Written as DNA, the CDR3 is TGTGCCAGCAGCCAAGGGGGGATCGCTGAAGCTTTCTTT. Residues: CASSQGGIAEAFF.

The V and J genes are TRBV21-1 and TRBJ2-7; whether TRBD2, the table's D call, matches the DNA was not checked. TRBV21-1 is an annotated pseudogene. This CDR3 region has 17 residues. The CDR3 DNA reads TGTGCCAGCAGCAAAGCAGGATTCAAGGCGGGGTCCTACGAGCAGTACTTC. Protein: CASSKAGFKAGSYEQYF.

This chain joins TRBV5-1 and TRBJ2-7, with TRBD2 matching 9 bases. Germline assignment: CDR1 SGHRS and CDR2 YFSETQ. This CDR3 spans 14 amino acids. With V trimmed by 5 bases and J by 3 bases, 6 bases remained unmatched. CDR3 DNA sequence: TGCGCCAGCAGTAGCGGGAGTATCGGCTACGAGCAGTACTTC. It specifies CASSSGSIGYEQYF.

This rearrangement joins TRBV4-1 to TRBJ1-2; tentative D call: TRBD1 (5 bases). The germline CDR1 and CDR2 sequences are MGHRA and YSYEKL. V gave up 0 bases and J gave up 4 bases, with 18 bases separating them. The CDR3 spans 17 residues. The CDR3 sequence is CASSQDAPDSLPYGYTF. CDR3 nucleotide sequence: TGCGCCAGCAGCCAAGATGCCCCAGACAGTTTACCCTATGGCTACACCTTC.

The chain recombines TRBV19 with TRBJ2-5, with a tentative D call TRBD2 (6 bases). There are 15 residues in the CDR3. Trimming shortened V by 5 bases and J by 2 bases, and 15 bases separated the two germline ends. Germline lookup yields CDR1 LNHDA and CDR2 SQIVND (reference sequence). The CDR3 sequence: CASSDTLGGQETQYF. The DNA of the CDR3 is TGTGCCAGTAGTGACACCCTAGGAGGGCAAGAGACCCAGTACTTC.

The genes are TRBV13 and TRBJ2-1; 11 bases agree with TRBD2. V dropped 4 bases and J dropped 9; count of bases not matched to a gene: 8. The CDR3 has 15 residues. Germline loops: CDR1 PRHDT, CDR2 FYEKMQ (reference sequence). The CDR3 is CASSSSGTSGREQFF. CDR3 coding DNA: TGTGCCAGCAGCTCCTCCGGGACTAGCGGACGTGAGCAGTTCTTC.

V gene TRBV5-1 combines with J gene TRBJ2-5; the D is unclear. CDR1 and CDR2 from the germline V gene are SGHRS and YFSETQ. The V end lost 2 bases, the J end lost 0 bases, and 5 bases lay between the germline ends. This CDR3 region has 13 residues. DNA of the CDR3: TGCGCCAGCAGCTTCAAGTACCAAGAGACCCAGTACTTC. This translates into CASSFKYQETQYF.

A single count supports this clone. The identical CDR3 is also encoded by other nucleotide sequences in the sample. The genes are TRBV7-9 and TRBJ2-7, with D perhaps being TRBD1 or TRBD2 (5 bases each). The V gene lost 3 bases and the J gene lost 5 bases, with 8 bases spanning the gap. Germline V lookup: CDR1 SEHNR, CDR2 FQNEAQ (reference sequence). CDR3 length: 12 residues. CDR3 in amino acids: CASSLGRNEQYF. DNA for the CDR3: TGTGCCAGCAGCTTGGGACGTAACGAGCAGTACTTC. Looking up the rest from reference TRBV7-9 and TRBJ2-7 gives the full variable domain: DTGVSQNPRHKITKRGQNVTFRCDPISEHNRLYWYRQTLGQGPEFLTYFQNEAQLEKSRLLSDRFSAERPKGSFSTLEIQRTEQGDSAMYLCASSLGRNEQYFGPGTRLTVT.

The chain uses TRBV29-1 and TRBJ2-1, with 8 bases that match TRBD2. CDR1 SQVTM and CDR2 ANQGSEA come from the germline V gene. The ends lost 4 bases at V and 7 bases at J; junction bases unmatched: 12. This CDR3 spans 15 amino acids. As DNA, the CDR3 is TGCAGCGTTGGGGGACTAGTAACGATGATTAATGAGCAGTTCTTC. Amino acid sequence: CSVGGLVTMINEQFF.

The CDR3 DNA reads TGTGCCAGCGCGGCCGGGAGCTCCTACGAGCAGTACTTC. Its protein is CASAAGSSYEQYF. The chain has TRBV27 and TRBJ2-7, with a weak D call TRBD2 (6 bases). This CDR3 comprises 13 residues. V lost 8 bases and J lost 0, with 11 bases in between. Per germline, CDR1 MNHEY and CDR2 SMNVEV (reference sequence).

The chain has TRBV28 and TRBJ1-4, with 9 bases lining up with TRBD1. CDR1 is MDHEN and CDR2 is SYDVKM in the germline V gene. CDR3 size: 14 residues. J gave up 6 bases and V 6 bases, and 5 bases lay outside the gene matches. CDR3 in DNA: TGTGCCAGCAGACCTACAGGGGGCTATGAAAAACTGTTTTTT. This sequence encodes CASRPTGGYEKLFF.

This clone was seen once. The chain recombines TRBV13 with TRBJ2-7; 13 nucleotides align to TRBD2. J lost 1 base, V lost 5 bases, and 5 bases had no gene match. Germline CDR1 reads PRHDT; CDR2 reads FYEKMQ (reference sequence). The CDR3 runs to 16 residues. The CDR3 region has the DNA TGTGCCAGCAGCCCGCTGACTAGCGGGAGGTCCTACGAGCAGTACTTC. Translation: CASSPLTSGRSYEQYF.

This chain connects TRBV6-5 to TRBJ2-7; weak D call: TRBD2 (6 bases). Germline-derived CDR1 and CDR2 are MNHEY and SVGAGI. V lost 6 bases and J 3 bases, leaving 9 bases between the germline ends. The CDR3 contains 12 residues. CDR3 sequence (DNA): TGTGCCAGCAGCCGGGACTTCTACGAGCAGTACTTC. It encodes CASSRDFYEQYF.

The chain links TRBV30 to TRBJ2-7; 7 nucleotides match TRBD2. The CDR3 is 16 amino acids. V lost 2 bases, J lost 2 bases, and 12 bases stayed unmatched. CDR1 is GTSNPN and CDR2 is SVGIG in the germline V gene (reference sequence). CDR3 in DNA: TGTGCCTGGAGTAGTTTGCGGGAGCTATCCCCCTACGAGCAGTACTTC. This codes for CAWSSLRELSPYEQYF. Looking up the rest from reference TRBV30 and TRBJ2-7 gives the full variable domain: SQTIHQWPATLVQPVGSPLSLECTVEGTSNPNLYWYRQAAGRGLQLLFYSVGIGQISSEVPQNLSASRPQDRQFILSSKKLLLSDSGFYLCAWSSLRELSPYEQYFGPGTRLTVT.